This passage covers 17 T cell receptor beta chains from one sample sequenced in a study of blood T cells in healthy people across ages (dated by TCRdb to between 2015 and 2017). The method behind the library was 5' RACE. The second PCR ran for roughly 7 to 12 cycles and used a J-beta primer mix along with a sample-barcoded 5' primer. The public reads were quality trimmed at Q25 with fastp and then assembled into clones with MiXCR by TCRdb, keeping productive beta chains. CDR3 protein sequences are deduplicated, and each keeps its most common genes and DNA. In all, the sample holds 1.8 million or so distinct CDR3 sequences, and 39% of those were seen once. About 21% of the sample lies in the top ten. The source material was blood. The receptors come from a human donor in good health.

This clonotype appeared a few times. The chain combines TRBV11-2 with TRBJ1-5; the match to TRBD1 covers 7 bases. V shed 5 bases, J shed 0 bases, and the junction held 7 bases outside the gene matches. This CDR3 has 16 residues. From germline, CDR1 is SGHAT and CDR2 FQNNGV. Here the CDR3 reads CASSPVKGASNQPQHF. The CDR3 coding sequence is TGTGCCAGCAGCCCCGTCAAGGGGGCTAGCAATCAGCCCCAGCATTTT.

This clonotype has just a few counts. This sequence joins TRBV5-1 and TRBJ1-5, with D possibly matching TRBD1 (6 bases). CDR1 is SGHRS, CDR2 YFSETQ, per germline. The ends were cut back, 8 bases at V and 3 bases at J, with 18 bases in the middle. The CDR3 totals 15 residues. The CDR3 is CARSRTVFNNQPQHF. The CDR3 DNA reads as TGCGCCAGGAGCAGGACAGTCTTCAACAATCAGCCCCAGCATTTT.

This clonotype came up many times. The rearrangement links TRBV29-1 to TRBJ2-5; D unclear. Trimming took 4 bases from V and 5 from J, leaving 14 bases between them. The germline CDR1 and CDR2 sequences are SQVTM and ANQGSEA. This CDR3 spans 13 amino acids. The CDR3 spells CSVAVTRSETQYF. Here the CDR3 DNA reads TGCAGCGTTGCGGTGACAAGATCGGAGACCCAGTACTTC.

The chain combines TRBV30 with TRBJ2-7, with a tentative D call TRBD2 (5 bases). The ends were cut back, 1 base at V and 6 bases at J, with 7 bases in the middle. The CDR3 extends over 11 amino acids. Germline loops: CDR1 GTSNPN, CDR2 SVGIG (reference sequence). CDR3 residues: CAWSGGLEQYF. The CDR3 nucleotides read TGTGCCTGGAGTGGCGGACTCGAGCAGTACTTC.

This clonotype was seen a few times. The chain couples TRBV6-2 or TRBV6-3 to TRBJ2-5; unclear D gene. Trimming stripped 6 bases from V and 5 bases from J, with 16 bases between. The CDR3 is made up of 14 amino acids. In germline, CDR1 is MNHEY, CDR2 SVGEGT. The CDR3 here is CASSPPYGRETQYF. The DNA for the CDR3 is TGTGCCAGCAGCCCCCCCTACGGAAGGGAGACCCAGTACTTC.

This clonotype was picked up a small number of times. This chain links TRBV13 with TRBJ2-5; maybe TRBD2 (5 bases). The germline V gene has CDR1 PRHDT and CDR2 FYEKMQ (reference sequence). Trimming removed 5 bases from V and 7 bases from J, with 14 bases in between. This CDR3 is 13 amino acids long. CDR3 sequence (DNA): TGTGCCAGCAGCGACGACCCCGGAGGGACCCAGTACTTC. Translation: CASSDDPGGTQYF.

The chain links TRBV20-1 to TRBJ2-3; 10 nucleotides match TRBD1. The CDR3 has 13 amino acids. J was trimmed by 4 bases and V by 5 bases; bases with no gene match: 3. The V gene's germline CDR1 is DFQATT and CDR2 SNEGSKA (reference sequence). CDR3: CSAFDRGPDTQYF. The CDR3, as DNA: TGCAGTGCTTTCGACAGGGGGCCAGATACGCAGTATTTT.

This clonotype was counted between two and nine times. V and J are TRBV12-3 or TRBV12-4 and TRBJ2-1; D ambiguous. This CDR3 has 13 residues. The ends were cut back, 2 bases at V and 5 bases at J, with 7 bases in the middle. CDR3 protein: CASSLMANNEQFF. The CDR3 coding sequence is TGTGCCAGCAGTTTAATGGCCAACAATGAGCAGTTCTTC.

This rearrangement joins TRBV13 to TRBJ2-1; TRBD2 is a possible D gene (5 bases). The CDR3 has 18 amino acids. The V gene lost 2 bases and the J gene lost 0 bases, with 17 bases spanning the gap. CDR1 is PRHDT, CDR2 FYEKMQ, per germline (reference sequence). The DNA of the CDR3 is TGTGCCAGCAGCTTAAACCCCGCGGAAGGGAGCTCCTACAATGAGCAGTTCTTC. Amino acids: CASSLNPAEGSSYNEQFF.

This clonotype showed up just a few times. The V and J genes are TRBV11-2 and TRBJ2-2, with TRBD2 as a possible D gene (6 bases). V was shortened by 1 base and J by 2 bases, with 8 bases between the two germline ends. Germline assignment: CDR1 SGHAT and CDR2 FQNNGV. The CDR3 has 15 residues. The CDR3 coding sequence is TGTGCCAGCAGCTTAGGGACTATAAACACCGGGGAGCTGTTTTTT. Translation gives CASSLGTINTGELFF.

J is TRBJ1-2 and V is TRBV28; unclear D gene. Between the trimmed V and J ends, which lost 10 bases and 4 bases, there was a span of 25 bases. Germline V gene lookup returns CDR1 MDHEN and CDR2 SYDVKM. CDR3 length: 16 amino acids. The CDR3 region is CATFSLPGSSPYGYTF. DNA for the CDR3: TGTGCCACCTTCTCCCTGCCGGGATCCTCCCCCTATGGCTACACCTTC.

Comments on this clonotype: A much more abundant neighbour one base away suggests this may be a read error. The CDR3 loop is CSAGGGGIGNEQFF. CDR3 bases: TGCAGTGCTGGTGGCGGGGGGATTGGGAATGAGCAGTTCTTC. The V gene is TRBV20-1, the J gene TRBJ2-1; 8 bases align to TRBD2. Germline trimming cut 5 bases from V and 7 bases from J; bases unmatched to any gene: 10. The CDR3 sequence is 14 residues long. The germline V gene has CDR1 DFQATT and CDR2 SNEGSKA (reference sequence).

Of note for this clonotype: The junction shows a germline mismatch at one end, possibly a read error. The rearrangement joins TRBV2 to TRBJ2-7, with D tentatively TRBD1 (5 bases). This CDR3 contains 14 residues. CDR1 is SNHLY and CDR2 is FYNNEI in the germline V gene. CDR3: CATSLARAGYEQYF. The CDR3 DNA reads as TGTGCCACCAGTCTTGCCAGGGCCGGATACGAGCAGTACTTC. Together with reference TRBV2 and TRBJ2-7, the CDR3 gives the full variable domain: EPEVTQTPSHQVTQMGQEVILRCVPISNHLYFYWYRQILGQKVEFLVSFYNNEISEKSEIFDDQFSVERPDGSNFTLKIRSTKLEDSAMYFCATSLARAGYEQYFGPGTRLTVT.

V gene TRBV12-3 or TRBV12-4 combines with J gene TRBJ2-3; 12 nucleotides line up with TRBD2. The junction had 10 bases not matched to a gene; V was cut back by 6 bases and J by 0 bases. The CDR3 loop spans 18 amino acids. This chain's CDR3 is CASSGLAGTNPSTDTQYF. CDR3 coding DNA: TGTGCCAGCAGCGGACTAGCGGGGACAAACCCCAGCACAGATACGCAGTATTTT.

This clonotype turned up a few times. This sequence joins TRBV24-1 and TRBJ2-3, with TRBD1 identical over 12 bases. This CDR3 spans 16 amino acids. V lost 4 bases to trimming and J lost 6 bases; unmatched junction nucleotides: 7. Germline CDR1 KGHDR, CDR2 SFDVKD. The CDR3 loop reads CATSDPGQGAADTQYF. The CDR3 DNA sequence: TGTGCCACCAGTGACCCGGGACAGGGGGCAGCGGATACGCAGTATTTT.

This clonotype was counted between two and nine times. This chain links TRBV7-2 with TRBJ1-2; no reliable D call. Germline assignment: CDR1 SGHTA and CDR2 FQGNSA. V was trimmed by 2 bases and J by 3 bases, leaving 13 bases between them. The CDR3 length is 15 residues. The CDR3 region is CASSLRAGTYYGYTF. In DNA form, the CDR3 reads TGTGCCAGCAGCTTAAGGGCAGGCACTTACTATGGCTACACCTTC.

A few counts support this clonotype. The chain employs TRBV4-1 and TRBJ2-1, with 8 bases that match TRBD2. Germline values: CDR1 MGHRA, CDR2 YSYEKL. Trimming at V came to 4 bases and at J to 4 bases, leaving 12 bases not matched to a gene. The CDR3 runs 17 residues. CDR3 residues: CASSRPPIAGNYNEQFF. The CDR3 DNA reads as TGCGCCAGCAGCCGCCCCCCTATAGCGGGGAATTACAATGAGCAGTTCTTC.